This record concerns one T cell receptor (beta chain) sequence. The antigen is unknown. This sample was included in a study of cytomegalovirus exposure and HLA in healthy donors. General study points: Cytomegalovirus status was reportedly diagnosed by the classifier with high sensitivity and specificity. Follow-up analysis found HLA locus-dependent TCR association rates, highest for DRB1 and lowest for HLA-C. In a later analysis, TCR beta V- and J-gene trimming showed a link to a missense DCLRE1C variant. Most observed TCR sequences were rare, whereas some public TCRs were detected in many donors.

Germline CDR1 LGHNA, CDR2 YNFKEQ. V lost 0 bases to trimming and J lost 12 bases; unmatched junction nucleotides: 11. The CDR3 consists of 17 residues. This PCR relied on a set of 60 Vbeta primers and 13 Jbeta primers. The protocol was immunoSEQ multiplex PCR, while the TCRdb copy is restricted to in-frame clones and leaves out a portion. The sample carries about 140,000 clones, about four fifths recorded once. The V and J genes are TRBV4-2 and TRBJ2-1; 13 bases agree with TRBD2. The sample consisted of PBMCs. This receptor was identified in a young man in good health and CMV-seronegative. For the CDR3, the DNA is TGTGCCAGCAGCCAAGAAGGGCGACTAGCGGGAGGACGTGGGCAGTTCTTC. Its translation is CASSQEGRLAGGRGQFF.